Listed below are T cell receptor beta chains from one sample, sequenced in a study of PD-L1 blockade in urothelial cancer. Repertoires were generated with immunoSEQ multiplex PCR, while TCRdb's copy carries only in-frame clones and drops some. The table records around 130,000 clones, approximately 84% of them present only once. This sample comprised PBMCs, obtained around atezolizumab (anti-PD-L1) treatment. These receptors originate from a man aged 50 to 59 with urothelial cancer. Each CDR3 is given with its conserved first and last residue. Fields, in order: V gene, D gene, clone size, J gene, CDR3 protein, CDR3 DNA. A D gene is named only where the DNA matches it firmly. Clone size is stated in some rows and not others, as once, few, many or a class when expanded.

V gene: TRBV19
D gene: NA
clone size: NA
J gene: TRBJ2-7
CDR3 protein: CASSIGTYEQYF
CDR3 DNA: TGTGCCAGTAGTATCGGGACCTACGAGCAGTACTTC

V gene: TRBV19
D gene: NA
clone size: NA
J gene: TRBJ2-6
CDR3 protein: CASSRGSGASGANVLTF
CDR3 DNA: TGTGCCAGTAGTAGGGGATCAGGGGCTTCTGGGGCCAACGTCCTGACTTTC

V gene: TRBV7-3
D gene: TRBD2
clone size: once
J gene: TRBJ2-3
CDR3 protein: CASSLGGSGSHTQYF
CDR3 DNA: TGTGCCAGCAGCTTAGGGGGTAGCGGGAGCCATACGCAGTATTTT

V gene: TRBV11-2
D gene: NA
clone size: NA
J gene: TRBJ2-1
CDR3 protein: CASSTLGAGAVYNEQFF
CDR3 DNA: TGTGCCAGCAGCACCCTGGGGGCGGGAGCGGTCTACAATGAGCAGTTCTTC

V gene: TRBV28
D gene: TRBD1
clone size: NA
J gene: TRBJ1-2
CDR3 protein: CASSRLGTGIYGYTF
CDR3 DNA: TGTGCCAGCAGTCGGCTTGGGACAGGGATTTATGGCTACACCTTC

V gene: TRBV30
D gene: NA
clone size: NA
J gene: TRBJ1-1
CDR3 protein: CAWSVSHRGNTEAFF
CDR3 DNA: TGTGCCTGGAGTGTATCTCATCGGGGGAACACTGAAGCTTTCTTT

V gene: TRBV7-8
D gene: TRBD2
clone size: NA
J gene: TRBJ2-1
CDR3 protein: CASSSREASYNEQFF
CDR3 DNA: TGTGCCAGCAGCTCCCGGGAGGCCTCCTACAATGAGCAGTTCTTC

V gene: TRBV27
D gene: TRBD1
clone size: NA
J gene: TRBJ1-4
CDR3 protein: CASGSGGGEKLFF
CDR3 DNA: TGTGCCAGCGGGTCAGGGGGCGGAGAAAAACTGTTTTTT

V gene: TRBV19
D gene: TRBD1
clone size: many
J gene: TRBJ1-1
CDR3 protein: CATKTGVEAFF
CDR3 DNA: TGTGCCACTAAGACAGGGGTTGAAGCTTTCTTT

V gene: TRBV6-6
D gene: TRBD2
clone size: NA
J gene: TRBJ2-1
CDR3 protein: CASSGTSGRARDEQFF
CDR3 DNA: TGTGCCAGCAGTGGGACTAGCGGGAGGGCCCGGGATGAGCAGTTCTTC

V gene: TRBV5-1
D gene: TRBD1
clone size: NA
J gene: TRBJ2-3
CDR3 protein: CASSRTGGTTDTQYF
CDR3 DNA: TGCGCCAGCAGCCGGACAGGGGGTACGACAGATACGCAGTATTTT

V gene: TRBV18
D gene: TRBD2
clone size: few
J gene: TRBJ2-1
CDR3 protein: CASHFLAGNNEQFF
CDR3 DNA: TGTGCCAGCCACTTCCTAGCGGGAAACAATGAGCAGTTCTTC

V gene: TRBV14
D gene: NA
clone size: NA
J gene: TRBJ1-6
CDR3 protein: CASSQQGTHSPLHF
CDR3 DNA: TGTGCCAGCAGCCAACAGGGGACGCATTCACCCCTCCACTTT

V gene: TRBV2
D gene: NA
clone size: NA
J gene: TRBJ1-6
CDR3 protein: CASSDWAGANSPLHF
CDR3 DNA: TGTGCCAGCAGTGACTGGGCAGGGGCGAATTCACCCCTCCACTTT

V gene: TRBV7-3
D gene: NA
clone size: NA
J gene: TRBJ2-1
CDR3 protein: CASSLTLGVGLQGSDEQFF
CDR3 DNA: TGTGCCAGCAGCTTAACGTTAGGGGTGGGCCTTCAGGGGTCGGATGAGCAGTTCTTC

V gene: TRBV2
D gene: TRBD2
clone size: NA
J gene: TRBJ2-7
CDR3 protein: CASSKAPGLNYEQYF
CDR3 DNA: TGTGCCAGCAGTAAAGCCCCGGGACTAAACTACGAGCAGTACTTC

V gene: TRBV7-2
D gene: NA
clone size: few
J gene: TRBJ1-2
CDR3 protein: CASSSLQGSGTF
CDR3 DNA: TGTGCCAGCAGCTCACTTCAGGGGTCGGGGACCTTC

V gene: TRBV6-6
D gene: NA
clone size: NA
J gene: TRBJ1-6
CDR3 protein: CASGGRNNSPLHF
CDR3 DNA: TGTGCCAGCGGAGGTCGTAATAATTCACCCCTCCACTTT

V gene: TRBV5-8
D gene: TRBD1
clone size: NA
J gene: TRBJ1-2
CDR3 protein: CASSLYRGSYGYTF
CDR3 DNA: TGTGCCAGCAGCTTGTACAGGGGCTCGTATGGCTACACCTTC

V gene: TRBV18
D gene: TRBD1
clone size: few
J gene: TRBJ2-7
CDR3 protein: CASSGTASYEQYF
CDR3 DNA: TGTGCCAGCTCTGGGACAGCTTCCTACGAGCAGTACTTC

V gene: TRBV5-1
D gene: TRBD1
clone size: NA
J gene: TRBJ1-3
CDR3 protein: CASSQGQGKTGNTIYF
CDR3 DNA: TGCGCCAGCAGCCAAGGACAGGGGAAAACTGGAAACACCATATATTTT

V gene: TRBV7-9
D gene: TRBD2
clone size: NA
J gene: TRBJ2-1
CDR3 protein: CASSSGLAGSNEQFF
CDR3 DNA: TGTGCCAGCAGCTCCGGACTAGCGGGTTCCAATGAGCAGTTCTTC

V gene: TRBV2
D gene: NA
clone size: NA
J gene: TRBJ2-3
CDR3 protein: CASSVGSRTDTQYF
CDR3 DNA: TGTGCCAGCAGTGTCGGGTCCCGCACAGATACGCAGTATTTT

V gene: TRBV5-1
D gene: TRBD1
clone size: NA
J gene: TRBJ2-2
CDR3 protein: CASSFGQGRLNTGELFF
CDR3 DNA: TGCGCCAGCAGCTTCGGACAGGGGCGCTTGAACACCGGGGAGCTGTTTTTT

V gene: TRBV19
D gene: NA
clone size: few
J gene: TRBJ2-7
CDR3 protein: CASSIQGQNYEQYF
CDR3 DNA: TGTGCCAGTAGTATCCAAGGACAGAACTACGAGCAGTACTTC

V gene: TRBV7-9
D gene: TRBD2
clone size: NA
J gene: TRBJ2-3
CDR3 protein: CASSLGLAQTTQYF
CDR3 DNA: TGTGCCAGCAGCCTAGGACTAGCACAGACTACGCAGTATTTT

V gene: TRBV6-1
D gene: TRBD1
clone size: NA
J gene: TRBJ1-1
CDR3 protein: CASSSQGSGTEAFF
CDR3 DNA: TGTGCCAGCAGCTCACAGGGGAGTGGCACTGAAGCTTTCTTT

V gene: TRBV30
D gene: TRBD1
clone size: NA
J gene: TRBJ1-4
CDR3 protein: CAWSYMRGRGEKLFF
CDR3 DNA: TGTGCCTGGAGTTACATGAGGGGGCGAGGAGAAAAACTGTTTTTT

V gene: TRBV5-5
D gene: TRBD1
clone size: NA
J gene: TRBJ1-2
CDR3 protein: CASSFAPTGEYGYTF
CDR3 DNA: TGTGCCAGCAGTTTTGCCCCGACAGGGGAATATGGCTACACCTTC